The 25 T cell receptor beta chains listed next were all sequenced from one sample in a study of T cell responses to AZD1222 COVID-19 vaccine (dated by TCRdb to the early 2020s). Receptor amplification or capture employed the immunoSEQ multiplex PCR assay. The source is immuneACCESS, and TCRdb retained only in-frame sequences with V and J called. Part of the clones is not carried over; for the studies checked, unresolved V genes explain less than half of this, and the remainder is unexplained. This sample holds roughly 140,000 clones; approximately 94% were observed only once. Together, the top ten hold roughly 1.3% of the sample. This sample's time point label indicates: baseline before first vaccination. The specimen comprised peripheral blood, sampled on day 0 of AZD1222 vaccination. Receptors originate from an adult in good health.

CDR3 DNA: TGTGCCAGCAGCGTCGGGACAGGGGGCGCGGGGGCCAACGTCCTGACTTTC. Translation gives CASSVGTGGAGANVLTF. The chain uses TRBV9 and TRBJ2-6, with 12 bases identical to TRBD1. The CDR3 length is 17 residues. The V gene end was trimmed by 2 bases and the J gene end by 4 bases; junction bases not matched to a gene: 4. CDR1 SGDLS and CDR2 YYNGEE come from the germline V gene.

J is TRBJ2-1 and V is TRBV10-3; 11 bases line up with TRBD2. The germline V gene encodes CDR1 ENHRY and CDR2 SYGVKD. V gave up 4 bases and J gave up 6 bases; unmatched junction bases: 2. The length of the CDR3 is 14 residues. The CDR3 nucleotides are TGTGCCATCAGTGCGGGGACTAGCGGCAATGAGCAGTTCTTC. Translating gives CAISAGTSGNEQFF.

This chain connects TRBV19 to TRBJ2-5, with D possibly matching TRBD1 (6 bases). The germline V and J ends were trimmed by 5 bases and 5 bases, with 27 bases remaining between them. CDR3 length equals 18 residues. CDR1 is LNHDA and CDR2 is SQIVND in the germline V gene (reference sequence). CDR3 loop: CASSDPTGKEYPRETQYF. The DNA for the CDR3 is TGTGCCAGTAGTGACCCGACAGGCAAAGAGTATCCCCGGGAGACCCAGTACTTC.

This clone was observed a handful of times. V and J are TRBV5-1 and TRBJ2-1; no definite D call. The CDR3 loop spans 16 amino acids. Per the germline V gene, CDR1 is SGHRS and CDR2 is YFSETQ. Deletions cut 4 bases from V and 2 bases from J, with 16 bases between. DNA of the CDR3: TGCGCCAGCAGCCACTCGTCAGCTTTCACCTACAATGAGCAGTTCTTC. Its translation is CASSHSSAFTYNEQFF. Full variable domain (missing parts from reference TRBV5-1 and TRBJ2-1): KAGVTQTPRYLIKTRGQQVTLSCSPISGHRSVSWYQQTPGQGLQFLFEYFSETQRNKGNFPGRFSGRQFSNSRSEMNVSTLELGDSALYLCASSHSSAFTYNEQFFGPGTRLTVL.

The V and J genes are TRBV11-2 and TRBJ2-3; 10 bases align to TRBD2. This CDR3 has 17 amino acids. In germline, CDR1 is SGHAT, CDR2 FQNNGV. V lost 5 bases, J lost 2 bases, and 10 bases stayed unmatched. CDR3 in amino acids: CASSKILAGALTDTQYF. The CDR3 region has the DNA TGTGCCAGCAGCAAGATTCTAGCGGGGGCCCTCACAGATACGCAGTATTTT.

CDR3 bases: TGCAGCGTTGAGTATATGAACACTGAAGCTTTCTTT. The encoded protein is CSVEYMNTEAFF. The genes are TRBV29-1 and TRBJ1-1, with D unresolved. Germline-derived CDR1 and CDR2 are SQVTM and ANQGSEA. Trimming shortened V by 3 bases and J by 0 bases, and 5 bases separated the two germline ends. This CDR3 spans 12 amino acids.

The CDR3 region has the DNA TGTGCCAGCAGCCAGTCCAGGGGCTCGCTCTATGGCTACACCTTC. It specifies CASSQSRGSLYGYTF. The chain uses TRBV27 and TRBJ1-2; D possibly corresponds to TRBD1 (6 bases). The ends were cut back, 6 bases at V and 4 bases at J, with 18 bases in the middle. Germline V CDR1 and CDR2: MNHEY, SMNVEV (reference sequence). This CDR3 has 15 amino acids.

On this clone: This sample includes further DNA sequences coding for the same CDR3. This chain links TRBV6-2 or TRBV6-3 with TRBJ1-4; possible D gene TRBD1, 5 bases. CDR3 length: 15 residues. Germline V gene data show CDR1 as MNHEY and CDR2 as SVGEGT. Trimming took off 4 bases at V and 4 bases at J, with 13 bases between the two ends. The CDR3 protein is CASSSPGRGNEKLFF. As DNA, the CDR3 is TGTGCCAGCAGTTCCCCTGGGAGGGGTAATGAAAAACTGTTTTTT.

The chain combines TRBV25-1 with TRBJ2-7; either TRBD1 or TRBD2 may supply D (5 bases each). V lost 2 bases and J lost 0, with 20 bases in between. Germline assignment: CDR1 MGHDK and CDR2 SYGVNS. This CDR3 is 18 amino acids long. DNA for the CDR3: TGTGCCAGCAGTGAACGGGTTTGGGGGACGGGGAGCTCCTACGAGCAGTACGTC. As protein: CASSERVWGTGSSYEQYV.

The chain carries TRBV19 and TRBJ2-3; weak D call: TRBD2 (6 bases). The CDR3 has 14 residues. V was pared by 10 bases and J by 1 base, with 15 bases between. Germline CDR1 is LNHDA and CDR2 is SQIVND (reference sequence). CDR3 loop: CATRVWEGTDTQYF. Here the CDR3 DNA reads TGTGCCACTCGTGTATGGGAGGGCACAGATACGCAGTATTTT.

The V call is TRBV28, the J call TRBJ1-1; D might be TRBD1 (6 bases). V gave up 5 bases and J gave up 3 bases, with 16 bases separating them. This CDR3 spans 15 amino acids. Looked up from germline, CDR1 is MDHEN and CDR2 is SYDVKM. The CDR3 loop reads CASSPRGGQYTEAFF. The CDR3 bases are TGTGCCAGCAGTCCTAGGGGCGGACAGTACACTGAAGCTTTCTTT.

This clone was observed a single time. The chain recombines TRBV11-2 with TRBJ2-1; no clear D. The germline V gene encodes CDR1 SGHAT and CDR2 FQNNGV. The CDR3 covers 14 residues. V lost 5 bases and J 10 bases, leaving 18 bases between the germline ends. The CDR3 sequence: CASSAVVRTREQFF. The DNA of the CDR3 is TGTGCCAGCAGCGCAGTCGTCCGGACCCGGGAGCAGTTCTTC.

The chain uses TRBV10-3 and TRBJ2-2; D is uncertain. With 6 bases removed from V and 7 bases from J, the gap between germline ends came to 9 bases. Germline V gene lookup returns CDR1 ENHRY and CDR2 SYGVKD. The CDR3 is 12 amino acids. The CDR3 loop is CAIRSSGGELFF. In DNA, the CDR3 is TGTGCCATCAGGAGTAGTGGCGGGGAGCTGTTTTTT.

The chain employs TRBV13 and TRBJ2-1, with 9 bases aligning to TRBD2. The CDR3 consists of 14 residues. CDR1 and CDR2 (germline): PRHDT, FYEKMQ (reference sequence). V was clipped by 3 bases and J by 7 bases; unmatched bases: 4. CDR3 DNA: TGTGCCAGCAGCTTGGTAGCGGGGGTGAATGAGCAGTTCTTC. Its protein product is CASSLVAGVNEQFF.

The chain carries TRBV30 and TRBJ1-6; the D gene is possibly TRBD1 (6 bases). V was trimmed by 3 bases and J by 15 bases, leaving 27 bases between them. CDR3 length: 16 residues. CDR1 and CDR2 from the germline V gene are GTSNPN and SVGIG (reference sequence). The CDR3 nucleotides read TGTGCCTGGAGCACTAACCCGGGACATGGTGTAGGTATCCTCCACTTT. Residues: CAWSTNPGHGVGILHF. Full variable domain (remainder filled in from reference TRBV30 and TRBJ1-6): SQTIHQWPATLVQPVGSPLSLECTVEGTSNPNLYWYRQAAGRGLQLLFYSVGIGQISSEVPQNLSASRPQDRQFILSSKKLLLSDSGFYLCAWSTNPGHGVGILHFGNGTRLTVT.

The chain uses TRBV5-6 and TRBJ1-2; TRBD1 agrees at 7 bases. V shed 0 bases, J shed 3 bases, and the junction held 5 bases outside the gene matches. The CDR3 has 15 amino acids. CDR1 and CDR2 from the germline V gene are SGHDT and YYEEEE. CDR3 sequence reads: CASSLVAGGDYGYTF. CDR3 bases: TGTGCCAGCAGCTTGGTGGCAGGGGGTGACTATGGCTACACCTTC.

The chain couples TRBV19 to TRBJ1-1, with a weak D call TRBD1 (6 bases). The CDR3 contains 13 residues. The germline V and J ends were trimmed by 8 bases and 0 bases, with 10 bases remaining between them. Germline CDR1 LNHDA, CDR2 SQIVND (reference sequence). The CDR3 is CASSGQLNTEAFF. The CDR3 DNA reads TGTGCCAGTTCAGGACAGTTGAACACTGAAGCTTTCTTT.

V gene TRBV15 combines with J gene TRBJ1-1; 10 nucleotides agree with TRBD1. Losses at the gene ends were 3 bases for V and 4 bases for J; bases not matched to a gene: 2. The germline V gene encodes CDR1 LNHNV and CDR2 YYDKDF (reference sequence). This CDR3 spans 14 amino acids. CDR3 residues: CATSRDRGTTEAFF. CDR3 DNA sequence: TGTGCCACCAGCAGGGACAGGGGGACCACTGAAGCTTTCTTT.

The gene calls are TRBV5-1 and TRBJ1-1, with D possibly being TRBD1 (5 bases). Per germline, CDR1 SGHRS and CDR2 YFSETQ. This CDR3 has 14 residues. The ends were cut back, 4 bases at V and 4 bases at J, with 14 bases in the middle. The CDR3 loop is CASSPLRARTEAFF. DNA of the CDR3: TGCGCCAGCAGCCCGCTCAGGGCGCGCACTGAAGCTTTCTTT.

V and J are TRBV2 and TRBJ1-2; no clear D. Germline values: CDR1 SNHLY, CDR2 FYNNEI. Trimming removed 4 bases from V and 5 bases from J, with 8 bases in between. There are 12 residues in the CDR3. The CDR3: CASSVLNYGYTF. For the CDR3, the DNA is TGTGCCAGCAGTGTACTGAATTATGGCTACACCTTC. Full variable domain (remainder filled in from reference TRBV2 and TRBJ1-2): EPEVTQTPSHQVTQMGQEVILRCVPISNHLYFYWYRQILGQKVEFLVSFYNNEISEKSEIFDDQFSVERPDGSNFTLKIRSTKLEDSAMYFCASSVLNYGYTFGSGTRLTVV.

The CDR3 nucleotides are TGTGCCAGCAGTCCCGAGCTGGGCAATCAGCCCCAGCATTTT. Protein product: CASSPELGNQPQHF. V usage is TRBV28 and J usage is TRBJ1-5, with D uncertain. V lost 5 bases and J lost 2, with 10 bases in between. This CDR3 is 14 amino acids long. Looked up from germline, CDR1 is MDHEN and CDR2 is SYDVKM.

The CDR3 spells CASSLGGRNQPQHF. The CDR3 region has the DNA TGCGCCAGCAGCTTGGGGGGGCGGAATCAGCCCCAGCATTTT. The chain uses TRBV5-1 and TRBJ1-5; D is possibly TRBD1 (6 bases). The germline V and J ends were trimmed by 0 bases and 4 bases, with 8 bases remaining between them. The CDR3 consists of 14 residues. Germline V CDR1 and CDR2: SGHRS, YFSETQ.

V and J are TRBV19 and TRBJ1-1; D is unresolved. The V gene's germline CDR1 is LNHDA and CDR2 SQIVND (reference sequence). The CDR3 has 15 residues. V was pared by 5 bases and J by 1 base, with 14 bases between. The DNA of the CDR3 is TGTGCCAGTAGTCGATTGGGGAAAAGGAACACTGAAGCTTTCTTT. This encodes CASSRLGKRNTEAFF.

V gene TRBV7-2 combines with J gene TRBJ2-3; 12 bases map to TRBD2. The CDR3 totals 16 residues. Trimming cost V 3 bases and J 1 base; bases outside gene matches: 2. Germline assignment: CDR1 SGHTA and CDR2 FQGNSA. CDR3 DNA sequence: TGTGCCAGCAGCTTCCTAGCGGGAGGGGGCACAGATACGCAGTATTTT. Amino acids: CASSFLAGGGTDTQYF. The variable domain in full, completed from reference TRBV7-2 and TRBJ2-3, reads GAGVSQSPSNKVTEKGKDVELRCDPISGHTALYWYRQSLGQGLEFLIYFQGNSAPDKSGLPSDRFSAERTGGSVSTLTIQRTQQEDSAVYLCASSFLAGGGTDTQYFGPGTRLTVL.

This clone appeared a single time. The CDR3 DNA reads as TGCGCCAGCAGCCAAGATCTCGGGGGTGTGTACACTGAAGCTTTCTTT. This sequence encodes CASSQDLGGVYTEAFF. The genes are TRBV4-3 and TRBJ1-1; a weak D match, TRBD1 (5 bases). V lost 0 bases and J 3 bases, leaving 14 bases between the germline ends. Germline CDR1 LGHNA, CDR2 YSLEER. This CDR3 has 16 residues.